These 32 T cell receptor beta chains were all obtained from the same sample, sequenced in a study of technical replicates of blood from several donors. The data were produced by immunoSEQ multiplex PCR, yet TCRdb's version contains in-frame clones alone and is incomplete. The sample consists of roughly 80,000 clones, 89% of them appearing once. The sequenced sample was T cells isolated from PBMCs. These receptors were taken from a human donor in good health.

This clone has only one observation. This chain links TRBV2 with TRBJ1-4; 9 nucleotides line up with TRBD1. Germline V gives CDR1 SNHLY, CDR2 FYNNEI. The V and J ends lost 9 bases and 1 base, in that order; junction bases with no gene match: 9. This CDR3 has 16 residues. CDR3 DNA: TGTGCCAGTTTGACAGGGGGTATAGGAACTAATGAAAAACTGTTTTTT. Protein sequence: CASLTGGIGTNEKLFF.

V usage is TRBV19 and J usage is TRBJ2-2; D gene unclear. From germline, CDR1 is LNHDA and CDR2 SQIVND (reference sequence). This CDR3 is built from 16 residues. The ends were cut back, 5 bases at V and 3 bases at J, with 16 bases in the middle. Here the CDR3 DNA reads TGTGCCAGTAGTCAAGCCCCAGGATGGGACACCGGGGAGCTGTTTTTT. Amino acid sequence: CASSQAPGWDTGELFF.

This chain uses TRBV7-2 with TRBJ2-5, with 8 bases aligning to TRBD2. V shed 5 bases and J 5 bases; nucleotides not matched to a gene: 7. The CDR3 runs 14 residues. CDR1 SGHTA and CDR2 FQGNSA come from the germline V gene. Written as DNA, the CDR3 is TGTGCCAGCAGCGTCGGGGGGGGTGAGGAGACCCAGTACTTC. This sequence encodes CASSVGGGEETQYF. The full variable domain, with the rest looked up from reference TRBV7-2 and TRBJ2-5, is GAGVSQSPSNKVTEKGKDVELRCDPISGHTALYWYRQSLGQGLEFLIYFQGNSAPDKSGLPSDRFSAERTGGSVSTLTIQRTQQEDSAVYLCASSVGGGEETQYFGPGTRLLVL.

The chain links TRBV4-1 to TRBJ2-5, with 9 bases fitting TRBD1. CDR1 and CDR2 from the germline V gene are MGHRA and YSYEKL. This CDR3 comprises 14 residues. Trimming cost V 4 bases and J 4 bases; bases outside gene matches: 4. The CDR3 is CASSRGQGIETQYF. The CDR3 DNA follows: TGCGCCAGCAGCCGGGGACAGGGAATAGAGACCCAGTACTTC.

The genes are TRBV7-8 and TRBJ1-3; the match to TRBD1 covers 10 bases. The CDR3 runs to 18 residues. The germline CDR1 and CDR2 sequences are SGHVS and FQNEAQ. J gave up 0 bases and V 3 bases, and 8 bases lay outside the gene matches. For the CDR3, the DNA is TGTGCCAGCAGCTTCTTCGGGACAGGGGCCCTCTCTGGAAACACCATATATTTT. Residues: CASSFFGTGALSGNTIYF.

The CDR3 bases are TGTGCCAGCAGCTTAGAACGAGGGGGCTCCTACAATGAGCAGTTCTTC. This gives the protein CASSLERGGSYNEQFF. V gene TRBV7-8 combines with J gene TRBJ2-1, with D possibly matching TRBD1 (6 bases). This CDR3 has 16 amino acids. V gave up 1 base and J gave up 0 bases, with 10 bases separating them. Per the germline V gene, CDR1 is SGHVS and CDR2 is FQNEAQ.

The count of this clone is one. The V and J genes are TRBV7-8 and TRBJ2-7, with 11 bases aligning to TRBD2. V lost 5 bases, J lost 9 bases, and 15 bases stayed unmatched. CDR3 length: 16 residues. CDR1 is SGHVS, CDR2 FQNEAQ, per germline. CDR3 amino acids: CASSPSLAGGIFGQYF. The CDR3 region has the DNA TGTGCCAGCAGCCCATCCTTAGCGGGGGGGATCTTTGGGCAGTACTTC. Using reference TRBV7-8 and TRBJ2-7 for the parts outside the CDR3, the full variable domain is GAGVSQSPRYKVAKRGQDVALRCDPISGHVSLFWYQQALGQGPEFLTYFQNEAQLDKSGLPSDRFFAERPEGSVSTLKIQRTQQEDSAVYLCASSPSLAGGIFGQYFGPGTRLTVT.

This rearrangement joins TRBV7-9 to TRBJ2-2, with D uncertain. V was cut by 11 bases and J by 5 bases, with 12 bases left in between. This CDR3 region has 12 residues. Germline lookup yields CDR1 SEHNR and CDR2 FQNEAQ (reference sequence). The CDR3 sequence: CASASGTGELFF. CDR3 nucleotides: TGTGCCTCAGCGTCCGGGACCGGGGAGCTGTTTTTT.

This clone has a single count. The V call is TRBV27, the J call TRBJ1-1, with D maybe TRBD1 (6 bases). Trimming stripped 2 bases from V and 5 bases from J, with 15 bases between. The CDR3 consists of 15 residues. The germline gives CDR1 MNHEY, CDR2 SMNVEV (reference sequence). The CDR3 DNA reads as TGTGCCAGCAGTTTAGCGAGAGGGGGGGGAACTGAAGCTTTCTTT. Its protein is CASSLARGGGTEAFF.

The CDR3 region is CSAPPLGGAHEQFF. CDR3 sequence (DNA): TGCAGCGCCCCACCACTGGGAGGGGCTCACGAGCAGTTCTTC. The genes are TRBV29-1 and TRBJ2-1, with 7 bases lining up with TRBD2. The CDR3 is made up of 14 amino acids. From germline, CDR1 is SQVTM and CDR2 ANQGSEA. J lost 10 bases, V lost 7 bases, and 16 bases had no gene match.

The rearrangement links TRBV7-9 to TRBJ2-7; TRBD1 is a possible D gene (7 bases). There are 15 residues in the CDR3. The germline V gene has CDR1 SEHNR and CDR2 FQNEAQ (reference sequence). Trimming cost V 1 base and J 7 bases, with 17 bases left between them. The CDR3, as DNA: TGTGCCAGCAGCTTAGGACAGGGAGGTAGGAGGGAGCAGTACTTC. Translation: CASSLGQGGRREQYF.

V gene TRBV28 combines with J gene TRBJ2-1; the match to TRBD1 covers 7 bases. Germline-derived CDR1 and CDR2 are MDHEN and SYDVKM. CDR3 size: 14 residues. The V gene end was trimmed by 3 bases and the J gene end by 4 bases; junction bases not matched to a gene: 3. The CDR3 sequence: CASSFTGQYNEQFF. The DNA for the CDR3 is TGTGCCAGCAGTTTCACGGGACAGTACAATGAGCAGTTCTTC.

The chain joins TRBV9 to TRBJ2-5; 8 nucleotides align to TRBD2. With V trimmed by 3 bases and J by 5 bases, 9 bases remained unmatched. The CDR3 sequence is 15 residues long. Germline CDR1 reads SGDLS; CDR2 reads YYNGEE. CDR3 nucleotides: TGTGCCAGCAGCGCTAGGACTAGCCCGGGGGAGACCCAGTACTTC. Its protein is CASSARTSPGETQYF.

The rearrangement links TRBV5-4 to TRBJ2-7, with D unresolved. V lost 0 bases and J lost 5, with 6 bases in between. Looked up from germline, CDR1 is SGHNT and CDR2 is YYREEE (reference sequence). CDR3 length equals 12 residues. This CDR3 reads CASSLGGDEQYF. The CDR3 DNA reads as TGTGCCAGCAGCTTGGGAGGAGACGAGCAGTACTTC.

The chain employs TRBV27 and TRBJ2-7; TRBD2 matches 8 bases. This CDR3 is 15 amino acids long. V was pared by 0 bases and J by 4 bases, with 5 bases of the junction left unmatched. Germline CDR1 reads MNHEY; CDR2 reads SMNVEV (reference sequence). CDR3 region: CASSLSAGGQYEQYF. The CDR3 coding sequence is TGTGCCAGCAGTTTATCCGCGGGAGGCCAGTACGAGCAGTACTTC.

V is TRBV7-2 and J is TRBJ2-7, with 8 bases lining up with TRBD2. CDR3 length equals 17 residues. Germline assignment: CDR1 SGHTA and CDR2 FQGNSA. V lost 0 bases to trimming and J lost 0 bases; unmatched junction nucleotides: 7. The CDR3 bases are TGTGCCAGCAGCTTAGCATCTAGCGGGTATATCTCCTACGAGCAGTACTTC. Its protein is CASSLASSGYISYEQYF.

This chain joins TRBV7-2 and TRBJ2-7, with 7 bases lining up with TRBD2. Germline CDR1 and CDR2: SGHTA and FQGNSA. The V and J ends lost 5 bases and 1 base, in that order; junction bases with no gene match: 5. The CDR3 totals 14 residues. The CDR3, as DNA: TGTGCCAGCAGCGAAATGGGACTATCCTACGAGCAGTACTTC. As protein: CASSEMGLSYEQYF. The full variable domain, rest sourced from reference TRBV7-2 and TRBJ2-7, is GAGVSQSPSNKVTEKGKDVELRCDPISGHTALYWYRQSLGQGLEFLIYFQGNSAPDKSGLPSDRFSAERTGGSVSTLTIQRTQQEDSAVYLCASSEMGLSYEQYFGPGTRLTVT.

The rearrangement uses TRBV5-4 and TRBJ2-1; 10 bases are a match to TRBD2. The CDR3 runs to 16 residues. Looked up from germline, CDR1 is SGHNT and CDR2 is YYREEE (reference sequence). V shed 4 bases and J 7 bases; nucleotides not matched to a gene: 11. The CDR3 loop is CASSTELAGLENEQFF. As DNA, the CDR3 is TGTGCCAGCAGCACTGAACTAGCGGGACTGGAAAATGAGCAGTTCTTC.

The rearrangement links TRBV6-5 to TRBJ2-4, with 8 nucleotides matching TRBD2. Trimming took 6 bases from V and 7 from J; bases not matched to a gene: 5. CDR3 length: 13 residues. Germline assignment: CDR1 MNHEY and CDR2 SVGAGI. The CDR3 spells CASSSGRGNIQYF. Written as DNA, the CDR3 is TGTGCCAGCAGCTCCGGGAGGGGGAACATTCAGTACTTC.

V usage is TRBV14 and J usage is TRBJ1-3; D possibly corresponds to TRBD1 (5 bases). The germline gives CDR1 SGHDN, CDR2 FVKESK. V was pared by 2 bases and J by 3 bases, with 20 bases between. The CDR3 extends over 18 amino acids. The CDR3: CASSQWGLFVEHGNTIYF. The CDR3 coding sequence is TGTGCCAGCAGCCAATGGGGCCTTTTCGTAGAACATGGAAACACCATATATTTT.

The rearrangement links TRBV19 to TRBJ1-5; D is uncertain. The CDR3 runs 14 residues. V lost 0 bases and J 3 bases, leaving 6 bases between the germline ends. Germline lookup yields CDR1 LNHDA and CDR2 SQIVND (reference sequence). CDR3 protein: CASSIDRNNQPQHF. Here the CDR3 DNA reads TGTGCCAGTAGTATAGATCGTAACAATCAGCCCCAGCATTTT. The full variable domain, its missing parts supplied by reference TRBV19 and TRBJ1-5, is DGGITQSPKYLFRKEGQNVTLSCEQNLNHDAMYWYRQDPGQGLRLIYYSQIVNDFQKGDIAEGYSVSREKKESFPLTVTSAQKNPTAFYLCASSIDRNNQPQHFGDGTRLSIL.

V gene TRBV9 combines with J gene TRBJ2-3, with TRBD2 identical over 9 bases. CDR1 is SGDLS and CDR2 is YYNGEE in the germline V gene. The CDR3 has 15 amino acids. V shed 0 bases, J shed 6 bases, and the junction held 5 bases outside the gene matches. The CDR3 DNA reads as TGTGCCAGCAGCGTAGAAGGTAGCGGGAGCGATACGCAGTATTTT. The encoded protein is CASSVEGSGSDTQYF.

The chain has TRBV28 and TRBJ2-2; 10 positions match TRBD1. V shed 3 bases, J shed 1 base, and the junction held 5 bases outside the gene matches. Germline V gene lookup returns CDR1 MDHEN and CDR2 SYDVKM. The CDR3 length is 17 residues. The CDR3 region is CASSFYDRGLNTGELFF. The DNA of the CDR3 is TGTGCCAGCAGTTTCTATGACAGGGGGCTGAACACCGGGGAGCTGTTTTTT.

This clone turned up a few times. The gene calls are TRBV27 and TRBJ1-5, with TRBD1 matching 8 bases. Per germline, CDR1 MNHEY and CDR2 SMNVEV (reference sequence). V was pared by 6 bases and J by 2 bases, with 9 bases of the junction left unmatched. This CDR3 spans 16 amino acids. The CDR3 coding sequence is TGTGCCAGCAGCCTCAGGGGGCCGGTGGGCAATCAGCCCCAGCATTTT. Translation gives CASSLRGPVGNQPQHF.

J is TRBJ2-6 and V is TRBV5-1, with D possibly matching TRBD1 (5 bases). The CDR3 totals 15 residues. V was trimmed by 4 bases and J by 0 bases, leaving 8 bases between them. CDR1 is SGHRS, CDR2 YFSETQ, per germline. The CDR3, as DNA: TGCGCCAGCAGCGAGACAGCCTCTGGGGCCAACGTCCTGACTTTC. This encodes CASSETASGANVLTF.

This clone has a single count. CDR3 bases: TGTGCCAGCAGCTTCGAGATGAACACTGAAGCTTTCTTT. Its protein product is CASSFEMNTEAFF. The chain recombines TRBV7-3 with TRBJ1-1, with D hard to call. V lost 3 bases and J lost 0, with 5 bases in between. In germline, CDR1 is SGHTA, CDR2 FQGTGA. CDR3 length equals 13 residues. Supplemented by reference TRBV7-3 and TRBJ1-1, the full variable domain reads GAGVSQTPSNKVTEKGKYVELRCDPISGHTALYWYRQSLGQGPEFLIYFQGTGAADDSGLPNDRFFAVRPEGSVSTLKIQRTERGDSAVYLCASSFEMNTEAFFGQGTRLTVV.

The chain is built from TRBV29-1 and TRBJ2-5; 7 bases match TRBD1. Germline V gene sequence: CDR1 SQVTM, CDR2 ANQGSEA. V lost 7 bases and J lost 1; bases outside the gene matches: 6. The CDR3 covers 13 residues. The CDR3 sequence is CSGGQPFQETQYF. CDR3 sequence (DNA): TGCAGCGGGGGACAGCCATTCCAAGAGACCCAGTACTTC. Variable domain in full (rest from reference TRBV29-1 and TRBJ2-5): SAVISQKPSRDICQRGTSLTIQCQVDSQVTMMFWYRQQPGQSLTLIATANQGSEATYESGFVIDKFPISRPNLTFSTLTVSNMSPEDSSIYLCSGGQPFQETQYFGPGTRLLVL.

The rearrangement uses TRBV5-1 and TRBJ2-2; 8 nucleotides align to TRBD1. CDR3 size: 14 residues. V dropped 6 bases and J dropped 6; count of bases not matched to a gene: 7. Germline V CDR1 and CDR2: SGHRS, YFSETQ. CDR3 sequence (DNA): TGCGCCAGCACCAAGGACAGGGCGGCCGGGGAGCTGTTTTTT. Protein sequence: CASTKDRAAGELFF.

The CDR3 loop is CASSFASGNSYEQYF. The CDR3 nucleotides read TGCGCCAGCAGCTTTGCTAGCGGCAACTCCTACGAGCAGTACTTC. The rearrangement joins TRBV5-1 to TRBJ2-7; 7 bases map to TRBD2. The CDR3 is 15 residues long. V shed 2 bases and J 0 bases; nucleotides not matched to a gene: 5. Germline values: CDR1 SGHRS, CDR2 YFSETQ.

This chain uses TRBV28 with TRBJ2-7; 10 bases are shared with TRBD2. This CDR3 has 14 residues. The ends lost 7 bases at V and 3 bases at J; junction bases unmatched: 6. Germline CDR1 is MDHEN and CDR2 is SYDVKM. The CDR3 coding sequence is TGTGCCAGCATCCCCGGGACTAGCGTCTACGAGCAGTACTTC. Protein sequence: CASIPGTSVYEQYF.

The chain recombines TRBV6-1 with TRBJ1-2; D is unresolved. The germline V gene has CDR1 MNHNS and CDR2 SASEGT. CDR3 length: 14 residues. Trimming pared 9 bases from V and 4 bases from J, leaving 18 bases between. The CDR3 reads CASRTTPTIYGYTF. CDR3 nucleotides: TGTGCCAGTCGTACGACCCCAACTATCTATGGCTACACCTTC.

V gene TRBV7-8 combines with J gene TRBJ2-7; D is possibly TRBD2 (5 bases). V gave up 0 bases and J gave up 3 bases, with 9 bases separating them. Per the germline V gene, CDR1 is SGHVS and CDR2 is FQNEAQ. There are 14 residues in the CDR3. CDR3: CASSLAGAGYEQYF. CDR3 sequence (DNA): TGTGCCAGCAGCTTAGCTGGCGCGGGCTACGAGCAGTACTTC.